Listed here is a single TCR beta chain. Its cognate antigen is unknown. These data come from a study of monozygotic twins with inflammatory bowel disease. The length of the CDR3 is 15 residues. Per the germline V gene, CDR1 is SGHVS and CDR2 is FQNEAQ. The authors made each sample's cDNA in eight separate reactions. TCRdb processed the 5' RACE reads again and assigns one entry to each CDR3 protein, with no DNA. There are approximately 400,000 distinct CDR3 sequences in the sample, with 2% to 2.5% held by the top ten. Study outcomes and limitations: The study supported no single strong signal or clonotype linked to IBD.

This chain connects TRBV7-8 to TRBJ2-5; lacking DNA, the TRBD1 call made by TCRdb goes unchecked. This sequence was found in a human donor with ulcerative colitis or Crohn's disease, or a healthy co-twin of an affected twin (not recorded which). Sequencing was performed on blood. CDR3 amino acids: CASSLEGAGQETQYF.